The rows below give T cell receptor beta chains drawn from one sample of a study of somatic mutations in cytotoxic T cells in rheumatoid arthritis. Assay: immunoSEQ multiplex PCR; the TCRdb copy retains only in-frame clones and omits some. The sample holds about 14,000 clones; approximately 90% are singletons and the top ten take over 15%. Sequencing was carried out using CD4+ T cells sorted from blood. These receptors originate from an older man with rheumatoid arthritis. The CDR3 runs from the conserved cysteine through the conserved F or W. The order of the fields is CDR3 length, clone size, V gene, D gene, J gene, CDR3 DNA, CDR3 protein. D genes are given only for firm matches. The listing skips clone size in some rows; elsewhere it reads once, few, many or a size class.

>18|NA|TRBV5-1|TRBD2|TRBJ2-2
TGCGCCAGCAGCAGCGGACTACAACTAGCGGGAGGGTTCGGGGAGCTGTTTTTT
CASSSGLQLAGGFGELFF
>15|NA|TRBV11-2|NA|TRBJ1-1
TGTGCCAGCAGCTTAGCACACTCGGGGAGTACTGAAGCTTTCTTT
CASSLAHSGSTEAFF
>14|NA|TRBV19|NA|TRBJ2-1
TGTGCCAGTAGGACAGATGCCTCCTACAATGAGCAGTTCTTC
CASRTDASYNEQFF
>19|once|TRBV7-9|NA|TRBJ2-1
TGTGCCAGCAGCGAAGGGACTCCAACTTTGCGACGCAGGGGGAATGAGCAGTTCTTC
CASSEGTPTLRRRGNEQFF
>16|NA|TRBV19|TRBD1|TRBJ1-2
TGTGCCACCCACCCGGGACAGGGGGCGAGGGGCTATGGCTACACCTTC
CATHPGQGARGYGYTF
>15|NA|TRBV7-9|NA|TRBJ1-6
TGTGCCAGCAGTTCCCTCGGAGGGACGAATTCACCCCTCCACTTT
CASSSLGGTNSPLHF
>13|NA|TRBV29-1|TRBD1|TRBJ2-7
TGCAGCGTGGGACAGGGGAGGGAATACGAGCAGTACTTC
CSVGQGREYEQYF
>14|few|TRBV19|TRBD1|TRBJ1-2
TGTGCCAGTAGTATTTCTTGGGACAGCTATGGCTACACCTTC
CASSISWDSYGYTF
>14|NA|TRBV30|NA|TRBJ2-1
TGTGCCTGGAAACCGGGTCCGCAGGGCAATGAGCAGTTCTTC
CAWKPGPQGNEQFF
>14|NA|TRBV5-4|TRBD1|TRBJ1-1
TGTGCCAGCAGCTGGACAGGGGGGAACACTGAAGCTTTCTTT
CASSWTGGNTEAFF
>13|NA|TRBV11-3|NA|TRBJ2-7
TGTGCCAGCAGCGTTCGGAGCGGCTACGAGCAGTACTTC
CASSVRSGYEQYF
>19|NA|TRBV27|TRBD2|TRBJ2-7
TGTGCCAGCAGTTTAGGTTGGGGGAGGACTAGCGACCGCTCCTACGAGCAGTACTTC
CASSLGWGRTSDRSYEQYF
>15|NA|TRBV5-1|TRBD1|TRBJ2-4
TGCGCCAGCAGCACCCAGACAGGGGGCGGAAACATTCAGTACTTC
CASSTQTGGGNIQYF
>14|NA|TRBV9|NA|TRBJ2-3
TGTGCCAGCAGCGCGGGATCACGCACAGATACGCAGTATTTT
CASSAGSRTDTQYF
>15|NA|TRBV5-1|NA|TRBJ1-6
TGCGCCAGCAGCCCGGGGGGCTTGAGTAATTCACCCCTCCACTTT
CASSPGGLSNSPLHF
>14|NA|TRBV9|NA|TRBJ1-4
TGTGCCAGCACACAGGGTTCAACTAATGAAAAACTGTTTTTT
CASTQGSTNEKLFF
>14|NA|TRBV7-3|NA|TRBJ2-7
TGTGCCAGCAGCTCAATCGGGGGCTCCTACGAGCAGTACTTC
CASSSIGGSYEQYF
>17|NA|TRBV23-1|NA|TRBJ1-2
TGCGCCAGCAGTTGTGAACAGTTACGCAGAAAGACCTATGGCTACACCTTC
CASSCEQLRRKTYGYTF
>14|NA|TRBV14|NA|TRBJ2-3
TGTGCCAGCAGCCAAGCGGGTCGCACAGATACGCAGTATTTT
CASSQAGRTDTQYF
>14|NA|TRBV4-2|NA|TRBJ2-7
TGTGCCAGCAGCCAAAGGGGTGGCAGCTACGAGCAGTACTTC
CASSQRGGSYEQYF
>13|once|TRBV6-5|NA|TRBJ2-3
TGTGCCAGCAGGGAGGGAGGCACAGATACGCAGTATTTT
CASREGGTDTQYF
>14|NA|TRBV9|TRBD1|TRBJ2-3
TGTGCCAGCAGCGTGACACAGGGGTCAGATACGCAGTATTTT
CASSVTQGSDTQYF